The clone carrying this T cell receptor beta chain was seen ten or more times. This sample was taken from a study of T cells in Graves' hyperthyroidism and ophthalmopathy. Germline CDR1 is SGHRS and CDR2 is YFSETQ. V lost 1 base and J 3 bases, leaving 22 bases between the germline ends. The CDR3 length is 18 residues. Orbital computed tomography, thyroid ultrasound, serum thyroxine and TRAb, and clinical symptoms together informed the diagnoses. Amplified TCR beta CDR3 regions came from RNA transcripts. An initial round of RT-PCR targeting the TCR CDR3 relied on the HTBI primer set. TCRdb re-derived calls from the multiplex PCR reads in MiXCR, one entry per CDR3 protein. The table includes hundreds of thousands of distinct CDR3 sequences, roughly 15% detected once.

The sequenced sample was blood. The sequence came from a woman aged 50 to 60 with Graves' ophthalmopathy. V usage is TRBV5-1 and J usage is TRBJ1-2; D is unresolved. CDR3 nucleotides: TGCGCCAGCAGCTTGACCTATAGCGAGGGCCAGGTCTACTATGGCTACACCTTC. It encodes CASSLTYSEGQVYYGYTF.